This entry features one T cell receptor (beta chain) sequence. The antigen it binds to is not known. It has no much larger one-base neighbor in the sample; base qualities were not kept. This entry belongs to a study of CD4+ T cells in melanoma (dated by TCRdb to 2021 to 2024). About the study as a whole: The study examined neoantigen-specific CD4+ T cells in human melanoma.

Inclusive of the bounding cysteine and phenylalanine, the CDR3 is 13 residues long. Just CDR3 DNA is preserved here, 39 bases in frame from base 1. Here V drops 5 bases and J drops 11 bases, and the junction holds 12 bases not matched to any gene. According to the germline V gene, CDR1 reads SGHAT and CDR2 reads FQNNGV. The donors were melanoma patients. The library was built by means of the immunoSEQ multiplex PCR assay. Held by TCRdb, this immuneACCESS table contains in-frame sequences only and omits some clones. Under half of the omission traces to an unresolved V gene where checked; the cause of the rest is unknown. Within this sample are about 14,000 clones, with over 65% of them counted one time only. The ten largest clonotypes hold around 16% of the sample. Paper-wide results and their limitations: Neoantigen-specific CD4+ T cells in melanoma were reported to have a range of differentiation states. The report described a correlation between neoantigen-specific CD4+ T cells and the function of CD8+ T cells, macrophages and B cells.

Sample: cells from a culture (not recorded whether cultured in vitro). The TCR comes from a human donor with melanoma. The chain is made from TRBV11-2 and TRBJ2-7, and 7 junctional nucleotides match TRBD2. The encoded CDR3 is CASSPRAGRIEYF. The DNA sequence follows: TGTGCCAGCAGCCCTCGAGCGGGACGTATAGAGTACTTC.